This T cell receptor (beta chain) was sequenced for a study of OX40 agonist ivuxolimab in advanced cancers. At the level of the study: Dose-escalation subjects each had hepatocellular carcinoma, melanoma, renal cell or head and neck cancer.

Generated by immunoSEQ multiplex PCR, the TCRdb table keeps only in-frame clones and is missing some. The table includes approximately 84,000 clones, approximately 80% detected once. Prior autoimmune disease or systemic immunosuppression barred patients. Comments on this clone: No antigen is known for it.

Findings and limits, study-wide: The expanded peripheral T cells' antigen specificity was not determined.

The clonotype was recovered from an adult with an advanced solid tumor such as melanoma, head and neck, liver or kidney cancer. Sequences were derived from CD4+ or CD8+ T cells sorted from blood, sampled in a trial of the OX40 agonist ivuxolimab.

CDR3 sequence (DNA): TGTGCCAGCAGTTTCGGGGGGGCAGGAGATACGCAGTATTTT. As protein: CASSFGGAGDTQYF. V gene TRBV27 combines with J gene TRBJ2-3; 8 bases match TRBD2. CDR3 length: 14 amino acids. V trimming: 3 bases; J trimming: 5 bases; junction bases outside the gene matches: 4. Looked up from germline, CDR1 is MNHEY and CDR2 is SMNVEV (reference sequence).